The 28 T cell receptor beta chains below all came from one sample that was sequenced in a study of graft-versus-host responses after intestinal transplantation. Profiled with immunoSEQ multiplex PCR; TCRdb holds only in-frame clones, not every one. Altogether about 120,000 clones are present, less than 95% being singletons, with the ten largest covering roughly 0.2%. For these receptors, no antigen is known. Sequencing was performed on unstimulated CD4+ T cells sorted from spleen or lymph node cells, taken before intestinal transplant. The receptors stem from a human donor who received an intestinal transplant.

The J gene is TRBJ2-7, the V gene TRBV7-2; 9 bases map to TRBD1. Germline CDR1 is SGHTA and CDR2 is FQGNSA. Losses at the gene ends were 5 bases for V and 5 bases for J; bases not matched to a gene: 4. The length of the CDR3 is 13 residues. The CDR3 coding sequence is TGTGCCAGCAGCCTCGACAGGGGGGACGAGCAGTACTTC. Protein: CASSLDRGDEQYF.

The V and J genes are TRBV28 and TRBJ1-2, with D perhaps TRBD1 (5 bases). This CDR3 has 14 amino acids. Trimming stripped 10 bases from V and 6 bases from J, with 21 bases between. CDR1 and CDR2 from the germline V gene are MDHEN and SYDVKM. The CDR3 loop is CATKFGGGGNGYTF. The CDR3 DNA reads TGTGCCACCAAGTTCGGCGGGGGGGGGAATGGCTACACCTTC.

In DNA, the CDR3 is TGTGCCAGCAGCTTGACTTCAGGGGGCGCGGGCACTGAAGCTTTCTTT. Protein product: CASSLTSGGAGTEAFF. This chain joins TRBV5-6 and TRBJ1-1; 8 nucleotides line up with TRBD1. V gave up 1 base and J gave up 4 bases; unmatched junction bases: 9. This CDR3 has 16 amino acids. Germline assignment: CDR1 SGHDT and CDR2 YYEEEE.

The rearrangement joins TRBV5-1 to TRBJ1-2; 8 bases fit TRBD1. V gave up 3 bases and J gave up 3 bases; unmatched junction bases: 4. CDR3 size: 14 residues. The germline V gene has CDR1 SGHRS and CDR2 YFSETQ. CDR3 region: CASSSQGADYGYTF. In nucleotides, the CDR3 is TGCGCCAGCAGCTCTCAGGGGGCTGACTATGGCTACACCTTC. Complete variable domain (other parts from reference TRBV5-1 and TRBJ1-2): KAGVTQTPRYLIKTRGQQVTLSCSPISGHRSVSWYQQTPGQGLQFLFEYFSETQRNKGNFPGRFSGRQFSNSRSEMNVSTLELGDSALYLCASSSQGADYGYTFGSGTRLTVV.

The chain has TRBV18 and TRBJ2-1; the D is unclear. The length of the CDR3 is 15 residues. Germline V gives CDR1 KGHSH, CDR2 LQKENI. Deletions cut 6 bases from V and 9 bases from J, with 21 bases between. The CDR3 coding sequence is TGTGCCAGCTCTTTTTGGGTCCCTCTTGGCGGTGAGCAGTTCTTC. Its protein product is CASSFWVPLGGEQFF.

V usage is TRBV7-2 and J usage is TRBJ2-5, with 8 bases matching TRBD2. Germline CDR1 SGHTA, CDR2 FQGNSA. V was clipped by 5 bases and J by 5 bases; unmatched bases: 10. The CDR3 is made up of 15 amino acids. This CDR3 is CASSLSSGSAETQYF. CDR3 DNA sequence: TGTGCCAGCAGCCTTTCGAGCGGGAGTGCGGAGACCCAGTACTTC. The full variable domain, with the rest looked up from reference TRBV7-2 and TRBJ2-5, is GAGVSQSPSNKVTEKGKDVELRCDPISGHTALYWYRQSLGQGLEFLIYFQGNSAPDKSGLPSDRFSAERTGGSVSTLTIQRTQQEDSAVYLCASSLSSGSAETQYFGPGTRLLVL.

V and J are TRBV2 and TRBJ1-1; TRBD1 aligns across 9 bases. The germline CDR1 and CDR2 sequences are SNHLY and FYNNEI. The CDR3 is made up of 11 amino acids. J was trimmed by 6 bases and V by 10 bases; bases with no gene match: 3. The DNA for the CDR3 is TGTGCCACCCGGGACAGGGCTGAAGCTTTCTTT. Its protein is CATRDRAEAFF.

CDR3 coding DNA: TGTGCCAGTAGTATAGTGGGACAGGGGAACACTGAAGCTTTCTTT. It is translated as CASSIVGQGNTEAFF. The chain carries TRBV19 and TRBJ1-1; 9 bases align to TRBD1. Germline V gene sequence: CDR1 LNHDA, CDR2 SQIVND (reference sequence). With V trimmed by 1 base and J by 1 base, 1 base remained unmatched. CDR3 length: 15 residues.

This chain links TRBV19 with TRBJ2-2, with TRBD2 identical over 11 bases. Germline CDR1 LNHDA, CDR2 SQIVND (reference sequence). The V and J ends lost 1 base and 6 bases, in that order; junction bases with no gene match: 4. The CDR3 has 16 residues. The DNA of the CDR3 is TGTGCCAGTAGTATAGTTTTAGCGGGAGGGCCCGGGGAGCTGTTTTTT. As protein: CASSIVLAGGPGELFF. The full variable domain, its missing parts supplied by reference TRBV19 and TRBJ2-2, is DGGITQSPKYLFRKEGQNVTLSCEQNLNHDAMYWYRQDPGQGLRLIYYSQIVNDFQKGDIAEGYSVSREKKESFPLTVTSAQKNPTAFYLCASSIVLAGGPGELFFGEGSRLTVL.

This clone was counted once. V is TRBV6-6 and J is TRBJ2-1; D uncertain. Trimming pared 7 bases from V and 5 bases from J, leaving 6 bases between. Per the germline V gene, CDR1 is MNHNY and CDR2 is SVGAGI (reference sequence). CDR3 length: 11 residues. CDR3 sequence (DNA): TGTGCCAGCACCTTTGACAATGAGCAGTTCTTC. Protein product: CASTFDNEQFF.

The V call is TRBV15, the J call TRBJ2-3; TRBD2 aligns across 11 bases. Germline CDR1 and CDR2: LNHNV and YYDKDF (reference sequence). The CDR3 is 17 amino acids. With V trimmed by 0 bases and J by 6 bases, 8 bases remained unmatched. The CDR3 DNA follows: TGTGCCACCAGCAGAGATCCCCGAACTAGCGGGAGTGATACGCAGTATTTT. This gives the protein CATSRDPRTSGSDTQYF.

V and J are TRBV5-8 and TRBJ1-1; 8 bases fit TRBD1. V dropped 4 bases and J dropped 1; count of bases not matched to a gene: 6. The CDR3 totals 15 residues. In germline, CDR1 is SGHTS, CDR2 YDEGEE. CDR3 bases: TGTGCCAGCAGCCCCGGGACAGGACAGAACACTGAAGCTTTCTTT. Amino acids: CASSPGTGQNTEAFF. The whole variable domain, remainder taken from reference TRBV5-8 and TRBJ1-1, is EAGVTQSPTHLIKTRGQQATLRCSPISGHTSVYWYQQALGLGLQFLLWYDEGEERNRGNFPPRFSGRQFPNYSSELNVNALELEDSALYLCASSPGTGQNTEAFFGQGTRLTVV.

The chain combines TRBV18 with TRBJ1-2, with TRBD1 identical over 7 bases. This CDR3 has 13 amino acids. V trimming: 1 base; J trimming: 6 bases; junction bases outside the gene matches: 2. Germline V gene sequence: CDR1 KGHSH, CDR2 LQKENI. This CDR3 is CASSPRDSDGYTF. The CDR3 coding sequence is TGTGCCAGCTCACCACGGGACAGCGATGGCTACACCTTC.

This chain joins TRBV2 and TRBJ2-5; 8 bases line up with TRBD2. CDR3 length: 17 residues. The V segment lost 2 bases and the J segment 5 bases; nucleotides outside the gene matches: 13. Germline-derived CDR1 and CDR2 are SNHLY and FYNNEI. CDR3 bases: TGTGCCAGCAGTGAAACTCTAGCGGGCTGGGGCCGGGAGACCCAGTACTTC. Translating it yields CASSETLAGWGRETQYF. Full variable domain (remainder filled in from reference TRBV2 and TRBJ2-5): EPEVTQTPSHQVTQMGQEVILRCVPISNHLYFYWYRQILGQKVEFLVSFYNNEISEKSEIFDDQFSVERPDGSNFTLKIRSTKLEDSAMYFCASSETLAGWGRETQYFGPGTRLLVL.

The genes are TRBV2 and TRBJ1-4, with D unclear. The CDR3 has 14 residues. Germline V lookup: CDR1 SNHLY, CDR2 FYNNEI. Trimming took 3 bases from V and 7 from J, leaving 12 bases between them. The DNA of the CDR3 is TGTGCCAGCAGTGAGTCGCCAGGCGCTGAAAAACTGTTTTTT. Protein sequence: CASSESPGAEKLFF.

The gene calls are TRBV27 and TRBJ1-1, with D hard to call. The V gene lost 6 bases and the J gene lost 3 bases, with 11 bases spanning the gap. The CDR3 extends over 13 amino acids. Germline values: CDR1 MNHEY, CDR2 SMNVEV (reference sequence). The CDR3 sequence is CASSTYIYTEAFF. The CDR3 DNA follows: TGTGCCAGCAGCACCTATATCTACACTGAAGCTTTCTTT.

This clone was detected a few times. V usage is TRBV20-1 and J usage is TRBJ2-7, with D unresolved. This CDR3 is 11 amino acids long. Germline CDR1 reads DFQATT; CDR2 reads SNEGSKA (reference sequence). V lost 6 bases, J lost 3 bases, and 9 bases lay in between. CDR3 in DNA: TGCAGTGCCAACGCAGACTACGAGCAGTACTTC. Protein sequence: CSANADYEQYF.

The CDR3 bases are TGCGCCAGCAGCCAAGATCAGGCAGGGCCAACAGGTCTAGCCAAAAACATTCAGTACTTC. Translated, it gives CASSQDQAGPTGLAKNIQYF. The chain links TRBV4-1 to TRBJ2-4; D might be TRBD1 (5 bases). Trimming pared 0 bases from V and 0 bases from J, leaving 21 bases between. Germline CDR1 MGHRA, CDR2 YSYEKL. There are 20 residues in the CDR3.

The genes are TRBV2 and TRBJ2-3; 8 bases map to TRBD2. J gave up 1 base and V 7 bases, and 10 bases lay outside the gene matches. The CDR3 runs 16 residues. CDR1 SNHLY and CDR2 FYNNEI come from the germline V gene. The CDR3 DNA follows: TGTGCCAGCATGGTAGCGGGACTGGTTGGCACAGATACGCAGTATTTT. It specifies CASMVAGLVGTDTQYF. The full variable domain, its missing parts supplied by reference TRBV2 and TRBJ2-3, is EPEVTQTPSHQVTQMGQEVILRCVPISNHLYFYWYRQILGQKVEFLVSFYNNEISEKSEIFDDQFSVERPDGSNFTLKIRSTKLEDSAMYFCASMVAGLVGTDTQYFGPGTRLTVL.

Written as DNA, the CDR3 is TGTGCCACAGGCAGGGAGGGAAGCTACACCTTC. Translation gives CATGREGSYTF. The gene calls are TRBV2 and TRBJ1-2, with TRBD1 as a possible D gene (5 bases). Germline-derived CDR1 and CDR2 are SNHLY and FYNNEI. Trimming left V 10 bases short and J 9 bases short, with 15 bases between. The CDR3 is made up of 11 amino acids.

V gene TRBV5-1 combines with J gene TRBJ2-5, with D possibly matching TRBD2 (5 bases). The V end lost 0 bases, the J end lost 1 base, and 13 bases lay between the germline ends. From germline, CDR1 is SGHRS and CDR2 YFSETQ. The CDR3 loop spans 16 amino acids. For the CDR3, the DNA is TGCGCCAGCAGCTTGGTGGGAGCGGCACTCCAAGAGACCCAGTACTTC. This gives the protein CASSLVGAALQETQYF.

This chain uses TRBV11-1 with TRBJ2-1; 7 bases are a match to TRBD2. Germline-derived CDR1 and CDR2 are SGHAT and FQDESV (reference sequence). This CDR3 is 16 amino acids long. V gave up 6 bases and J gave up 3 bases; unmatched junction bases: 11. CDR3 sequence reads: CASSPARGGNYNEQFF. The CDR3 bases are TGTGCCAGCAGTCCTGCGCGGGGAGGGAACTACAATGAGCAGTTCTTC.

The rearrangement joins TRBV6-1 to TRBJ2-2; 13 bases line up with TRBD2. From germline, CDR1 is MNHNS and CDR2 SASEGT. The CDR3 is made up of 17 amino acids. V lost 2 bases to trimming and J lost 7 bases; unmatched junction nucleotides: 7. Here the CDR3 reads CASSEREGTSGIGELFF. CDR3 nucleotides: TGTGCCAGCAGTGAAAGGGAGGGGACTAGCGGGATCGGGGAGCTGTTTTTT.

This clone has just one count. This chain connects TRBV11-2 to TRBJ1-2; D is undetermined. Trimming took off 1 base at V and 4 bases at J, with 7 bases between the two ends. There are 13 residues in the CDR3. Looked up from germline, CDR1 is SGHAT and CDR2 is FQNNGV. Written as DNA, the CDR3 is TGTGCCAGCAGCTTAGCAGGCATCTATGGCTACACCTTC. Amino acids: CASSLAGIYGYTF.

The chain recombines TRBV6-5 with TRBJ2-1; 9 nucleotides agree with TRBD1. With 6 bases clipped from V and 5 bases from J, the junction kept 5 bases outside the gene matches. The CDR3 runs 14 residues. Germline V gene sequence: CDR1 MNHEY, CDR2 SVGAGI. The chain's CDR3 is CASRTGTGNNEQFF. CDR3 nucleotides: TGTGCCAGCAGAACCGGGACAGGGAACAATGAGCAGTTCTTC.

The chain couples TRBV11-2 to TRBJ2-3; 10 bases line up with TRBD2. This CDR3 region has 15 residues. The V and J ends lost 2 bases and 11 bases, in that order; junction bases with no gene match: 10. Germline V gene data show CDR1 as SGHAT and CDR2 as FQNNGV. CDR3 nucleotide sequence: TGTGCCAGCAGCTTAACCTCTAGCGGGAGTAGCGAGCAGTATTTT. Amino acid sequence: CASSLTSSGSSEQYF.

This clone was seen a few times. The chain recombines TRBV4-3 with TRBJ1-4, with 9 bases identical to TRBD1. This CDR3 comprises 15 residues. J lost 6 bases, V lost 4 bases, and 6 bases had no gene match. CDR1 is LGHNA and CDR2 is YSLEER in the germline V gene. The CDR3 nucleotides are TGCGCCAGCAGCCCAGGGGGACAGGGATATGAAAAACTGTTTTTT. Translating it yields CASSPGGQGYEKLFF.

V is TRBV27 and J is TRBJ1-4; TRBD1 matches at 7 bases. The CDR3 sequence is 16 residues long. V gave up 5 bases and J gave up 8 bases; unmatched junction bases: 14. The germline CDR1 and CDR2 sequences are MNHEY and SMNVEV (reference sequence). The CDR3 protein is CASSPAVGGAKEKLFF. In DNA form, the CDR3 reads TGTGCCAGCAGTCCCGCGGTAGGGGGCGCAAAGGAAAAACTGTTTTTT. Drawing the rest from reference TRBV27 and TRBJ1-4, the complete variable domain is EAQVTQNPRYLITVTGKKLTVTCSQNMNHEYMSWYRQDPGLGLRQIYYSMNVEVTDKGDVPEGYKVSRKEKRNFPLILESPSPNQTSLYFCASSPAVGGAKEKLFFGSGTQLSVL.